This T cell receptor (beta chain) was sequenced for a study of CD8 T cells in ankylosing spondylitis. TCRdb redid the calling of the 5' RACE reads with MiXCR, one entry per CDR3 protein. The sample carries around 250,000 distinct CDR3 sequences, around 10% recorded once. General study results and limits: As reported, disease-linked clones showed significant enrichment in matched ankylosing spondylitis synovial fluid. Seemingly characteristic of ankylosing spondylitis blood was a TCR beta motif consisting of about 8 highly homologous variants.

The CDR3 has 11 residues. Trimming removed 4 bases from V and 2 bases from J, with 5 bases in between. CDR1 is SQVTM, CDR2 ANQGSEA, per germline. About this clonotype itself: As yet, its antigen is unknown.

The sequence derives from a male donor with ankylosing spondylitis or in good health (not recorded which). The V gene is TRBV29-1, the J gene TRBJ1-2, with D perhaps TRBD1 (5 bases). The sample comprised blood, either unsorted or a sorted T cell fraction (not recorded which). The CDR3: CSVGDNYGYTF. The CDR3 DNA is TGCAGCGTTGGGGACAACTATGGCTACACCTTC. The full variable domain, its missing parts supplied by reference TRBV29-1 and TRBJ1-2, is SAVISQKPSRDICQRGTSLTIQCQVDSQVTMMFWYRQQPGQSLTLIATANQGSEATYESGFVIDKFPISRPNLTFSTLTVSNMSPEDSSIYLCSVGDNYGYTFGSGTRLTVV.